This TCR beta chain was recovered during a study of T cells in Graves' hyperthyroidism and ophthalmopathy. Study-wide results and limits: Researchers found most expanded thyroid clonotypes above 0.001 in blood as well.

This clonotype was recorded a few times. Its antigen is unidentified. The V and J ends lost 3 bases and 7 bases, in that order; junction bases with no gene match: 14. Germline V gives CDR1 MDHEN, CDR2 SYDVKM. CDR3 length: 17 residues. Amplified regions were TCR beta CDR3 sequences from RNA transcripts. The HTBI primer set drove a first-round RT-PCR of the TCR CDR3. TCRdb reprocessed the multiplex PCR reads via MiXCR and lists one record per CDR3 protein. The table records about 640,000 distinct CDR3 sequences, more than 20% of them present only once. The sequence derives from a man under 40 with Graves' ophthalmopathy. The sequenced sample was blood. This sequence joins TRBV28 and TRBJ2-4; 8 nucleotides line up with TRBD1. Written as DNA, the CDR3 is TGTGCCAGCAGTTTGGGACGTCTTAGAACAGGGGGGAACATTCAGTACTTC. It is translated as CASSLGRLRTGGNIQYF.